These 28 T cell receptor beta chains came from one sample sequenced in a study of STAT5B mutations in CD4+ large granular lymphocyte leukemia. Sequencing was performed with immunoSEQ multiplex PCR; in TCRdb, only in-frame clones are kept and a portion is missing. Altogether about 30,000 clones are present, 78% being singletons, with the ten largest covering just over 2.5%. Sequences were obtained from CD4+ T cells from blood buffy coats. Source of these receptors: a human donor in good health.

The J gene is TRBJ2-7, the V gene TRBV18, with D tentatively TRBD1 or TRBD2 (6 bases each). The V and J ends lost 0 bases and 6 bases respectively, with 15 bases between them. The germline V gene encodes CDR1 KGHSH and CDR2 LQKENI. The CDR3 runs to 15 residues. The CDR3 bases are TGTGCCAGCTCACCACCCCGGGACACCGGGAGCGAGCAGTACTTC. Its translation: CASSPPRDTGSEQYF.

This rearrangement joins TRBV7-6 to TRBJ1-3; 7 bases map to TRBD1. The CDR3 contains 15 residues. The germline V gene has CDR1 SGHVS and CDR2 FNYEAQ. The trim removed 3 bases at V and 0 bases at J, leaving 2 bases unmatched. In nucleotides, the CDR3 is TGTGCCAGCAGCTTCAGGGGGGACTCTGGAAACACCATATATTTT. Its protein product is CASSFRGDSGNTIYF.

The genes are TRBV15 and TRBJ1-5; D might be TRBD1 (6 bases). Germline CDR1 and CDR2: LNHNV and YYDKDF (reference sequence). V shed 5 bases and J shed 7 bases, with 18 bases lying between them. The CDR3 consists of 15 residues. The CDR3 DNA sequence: TGTGCCACCAGCGGACGACAGGCTCAGATACAGCCCCAGCATTTT. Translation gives CATSGRQAQIQPQHF.

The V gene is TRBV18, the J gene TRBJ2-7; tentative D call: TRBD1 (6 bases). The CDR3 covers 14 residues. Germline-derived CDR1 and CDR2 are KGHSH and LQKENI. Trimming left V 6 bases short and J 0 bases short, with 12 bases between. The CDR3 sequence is CASSERDNSYEQYF. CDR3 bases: TGTGCCAGCTCCGAAAGGGACAACTCCTACGAGCAGTACTTC.

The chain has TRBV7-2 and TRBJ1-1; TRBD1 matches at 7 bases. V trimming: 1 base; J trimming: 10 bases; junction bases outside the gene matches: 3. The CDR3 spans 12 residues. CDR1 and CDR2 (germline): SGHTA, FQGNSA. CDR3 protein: CASSLGDRLAFF. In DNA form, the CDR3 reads TGTGCCAGCAGCTTAGGGGACAGACTAGCTTTCTTT.

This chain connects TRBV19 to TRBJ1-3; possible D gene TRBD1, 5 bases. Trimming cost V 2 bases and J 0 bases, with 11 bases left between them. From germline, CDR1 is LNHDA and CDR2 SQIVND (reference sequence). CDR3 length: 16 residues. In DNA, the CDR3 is TGTGCCAGTAGTATATTCGGGACGGACTCTGGAAACACCATATATTTT. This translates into CASSIFGTDSGNTIYF.

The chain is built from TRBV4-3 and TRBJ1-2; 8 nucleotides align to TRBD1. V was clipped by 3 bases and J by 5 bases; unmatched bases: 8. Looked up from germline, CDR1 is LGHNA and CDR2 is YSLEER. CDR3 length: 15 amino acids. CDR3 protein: CASSQEGQGSYGYTF. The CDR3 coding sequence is TGCGCCAGCAGCCAGGAAGGACAGGGTTCGTATGGCTACACCTTC.

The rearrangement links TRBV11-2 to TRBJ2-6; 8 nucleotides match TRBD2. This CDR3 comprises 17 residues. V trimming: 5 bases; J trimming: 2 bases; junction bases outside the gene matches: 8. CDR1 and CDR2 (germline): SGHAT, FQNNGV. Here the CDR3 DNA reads TGTGCCAGCAGCCCCCGGGGGGGATCCGCTGGGGCCAACGTCCTGACTTTC. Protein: CASSPRGGSAGANVLTF.

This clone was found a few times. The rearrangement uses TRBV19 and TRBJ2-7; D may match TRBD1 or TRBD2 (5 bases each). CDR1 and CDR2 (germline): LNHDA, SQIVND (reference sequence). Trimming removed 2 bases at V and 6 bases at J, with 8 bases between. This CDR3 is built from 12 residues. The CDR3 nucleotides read TGTGCCAGTAGTATATCGGGGCTCGAGCAGTACTTC. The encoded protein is CASSISGLEQYF.

DNA of the CDR3: TGTGCCAGCAGCACTCTAGGGGGGAAGAACACTGAAGCTTTCTTT. Protein product: CASSTLGGKNTEAFF. The chain is built from TRBV7-9 and TRBJ1-1; perhaps TRBD1 as D (6 bases). Germline CDR1 reads SEHNR; CDR2 reads FQNEAQ (reference sequence). V dropped 5 bases and J dropped 1 base, with 14 bases sitting between them. CDR3 length: 15 amino acids.

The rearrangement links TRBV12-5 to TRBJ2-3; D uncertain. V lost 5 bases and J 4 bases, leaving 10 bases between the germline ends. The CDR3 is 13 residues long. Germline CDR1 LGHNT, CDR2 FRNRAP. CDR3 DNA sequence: TGTGCTAGTGGTAATGGAACGGCAGATACGCAGTATTTT. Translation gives CASGNGTADTQYF.

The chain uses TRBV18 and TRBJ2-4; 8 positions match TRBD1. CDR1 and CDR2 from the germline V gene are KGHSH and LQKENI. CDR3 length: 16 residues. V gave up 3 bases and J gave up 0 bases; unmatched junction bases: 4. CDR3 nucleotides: TGTGCCAGCTCACCGACAGGGGTACTAGCCAAAAACATTCAGTACTTC. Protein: CASSPTGVLAKNIQYF.

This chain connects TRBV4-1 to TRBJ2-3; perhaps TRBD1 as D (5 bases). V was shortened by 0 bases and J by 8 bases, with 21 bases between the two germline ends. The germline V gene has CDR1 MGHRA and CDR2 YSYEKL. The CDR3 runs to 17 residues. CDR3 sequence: CASSQDPPQGILGTQYF. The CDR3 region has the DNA TGCGCCAGCAGCCAAGACCCTCCGCAGGGTATTTTGGGTACGCAGTATTTT.

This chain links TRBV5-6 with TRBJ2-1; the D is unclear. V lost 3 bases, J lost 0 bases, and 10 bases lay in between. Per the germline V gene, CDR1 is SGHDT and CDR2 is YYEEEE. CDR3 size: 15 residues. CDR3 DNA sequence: TGTGCCAGCAGCTCCGTGGGTACCTCCTACAATGAGCAGTTCTTC. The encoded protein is CASSSVGTSYNEQFF.

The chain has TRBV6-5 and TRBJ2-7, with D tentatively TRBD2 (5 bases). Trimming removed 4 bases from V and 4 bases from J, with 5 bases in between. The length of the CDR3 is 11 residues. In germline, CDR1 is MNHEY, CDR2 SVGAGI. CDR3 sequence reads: CASSWEYEQYF. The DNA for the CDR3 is TGTGCCAGCAGTTGGGAGTACGAGCAGTACTTC.

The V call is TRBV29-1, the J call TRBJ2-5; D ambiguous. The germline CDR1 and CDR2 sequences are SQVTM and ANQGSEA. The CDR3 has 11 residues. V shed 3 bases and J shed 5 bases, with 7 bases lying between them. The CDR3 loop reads CSVDPLETQYF. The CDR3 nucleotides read TGCAGCGTTGACCCTTTGGAGACCCAGTACTTC.

Here the CDR3 reads CASSPHRASNQPQHF. The CDR3 nucleotides are TGTGCCAGCAGCCCCCATAGGGCCAGCAATCAGCCCCAGCATTTT. The chain has TRBV11-2 and TRBJ1-5, with D hard to call. Germline CDR1 reads SGHAT; CDR2 reads FQNNGV. CDR3 size: 15 residues. Trimming pared 5 bases from V and 1 base from J, leaving 12 bases between.

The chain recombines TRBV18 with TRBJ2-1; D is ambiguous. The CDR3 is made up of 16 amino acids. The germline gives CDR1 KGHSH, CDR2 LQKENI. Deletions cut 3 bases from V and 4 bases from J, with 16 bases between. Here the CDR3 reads CASSPDSLTLYNEQFF. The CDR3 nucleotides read TGTGCCAGCTCACCCGACTCCTTAACCCTATACAATGAGCAGTTCTTC.

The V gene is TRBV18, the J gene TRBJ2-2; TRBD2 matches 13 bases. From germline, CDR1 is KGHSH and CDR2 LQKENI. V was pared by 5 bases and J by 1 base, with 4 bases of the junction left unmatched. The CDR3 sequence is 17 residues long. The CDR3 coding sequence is TGTGCCAGCTCATGGACTAGCGGGGGACTGAACACCGGGGAGCTGTTTTTT. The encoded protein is CASSWTSGGLNTGELFF.

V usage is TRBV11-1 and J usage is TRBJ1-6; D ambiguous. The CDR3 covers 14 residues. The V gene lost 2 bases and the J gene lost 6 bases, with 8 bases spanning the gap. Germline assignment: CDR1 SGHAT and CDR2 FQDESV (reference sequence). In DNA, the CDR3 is TGTGCCAGCAGCTTAACCAGTACTAATTCACCCCTCCACTTT. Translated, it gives CASSLTSTNSPLHF.

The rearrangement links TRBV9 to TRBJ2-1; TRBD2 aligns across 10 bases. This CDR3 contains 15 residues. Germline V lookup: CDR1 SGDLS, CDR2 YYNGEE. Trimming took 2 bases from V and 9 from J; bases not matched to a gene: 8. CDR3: CASSVRTSGFGEQFF. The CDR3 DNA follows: TGTGCCAGCAGCGTCAGGACTAGCGGCTTTGGTGAGCAGTTCTTC.

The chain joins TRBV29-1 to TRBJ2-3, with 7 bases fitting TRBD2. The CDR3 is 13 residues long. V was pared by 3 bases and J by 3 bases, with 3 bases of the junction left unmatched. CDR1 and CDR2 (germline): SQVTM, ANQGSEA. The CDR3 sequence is CSVEGGGTDTQYF. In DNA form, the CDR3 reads TGCAGCGTTGAGGGGGGGGGAACAGATACGCAGTATTTT.

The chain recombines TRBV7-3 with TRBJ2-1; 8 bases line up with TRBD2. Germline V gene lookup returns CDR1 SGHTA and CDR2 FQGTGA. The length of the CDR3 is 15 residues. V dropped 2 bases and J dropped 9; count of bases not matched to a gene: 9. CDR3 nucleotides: TGTGCCAGCAGCTTACGGGGGGGCCGGGAAAGTGAGCAGTTCTTC. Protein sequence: CASSLRGGRESEQFF.

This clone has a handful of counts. CDR3 in DNA: TGTGCCAGCAGGGGACAGGGTGGGTACTATGGCTACACCTTC. This codes for CASRGQGGYYGYTF. The J gene is TRBJ1-2, the V gene TRBV2, with 9 bases identical to TRBD1. Germline CDR1 SNHLY, CDR2 FYNNEI. J was trimmed by 3 bases and V by 6 bases; bases with no gene match: 5. The CDR3 has 14 residues. The variable domain in full, completed from reference TRBV2 and TRBJ1-2, reads EPEVTQTPSHQVTQMGQEVILRCVPISNHLYFYWYRQILGQKVEFLVSFYNNEISEKSEIFDDQFSVERPDGSNFTLKIRSTKLEDSAMYFCASRGQGGYYGYTFGSGTRLTVV.

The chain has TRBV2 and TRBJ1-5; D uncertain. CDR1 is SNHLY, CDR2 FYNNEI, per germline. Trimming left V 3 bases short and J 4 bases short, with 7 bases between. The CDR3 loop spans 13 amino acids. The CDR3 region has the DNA TGTGCCAGCAGTGAGAACAGAAATCAGCCCCAGCATTTT. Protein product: CASSENRNQPQHF.

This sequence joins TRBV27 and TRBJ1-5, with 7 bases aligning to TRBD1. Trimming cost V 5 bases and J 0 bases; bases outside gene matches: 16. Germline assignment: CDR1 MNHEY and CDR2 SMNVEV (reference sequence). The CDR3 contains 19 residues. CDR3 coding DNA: TGTGCCAGCAGTCAGAGAGGGACAGAGGACCTGTTTAGCAATCAGCCCCAGCATTTT. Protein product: CASSQRGTEDLFSNQPQHF.

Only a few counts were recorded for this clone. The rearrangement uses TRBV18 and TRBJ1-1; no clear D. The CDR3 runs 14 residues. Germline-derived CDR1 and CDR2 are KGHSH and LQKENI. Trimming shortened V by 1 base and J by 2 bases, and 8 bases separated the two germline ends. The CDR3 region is CASSPRKGNTEAFF. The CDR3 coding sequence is TGTGCCAGCTCACCACGTAAAGGTAACACTGAAGCTTTCTTT. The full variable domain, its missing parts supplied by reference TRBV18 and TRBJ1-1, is NAGVMQNPRHLVRRRGQEARLRCSPMKGHSHVYWYRQLPEEGLKFMVYLQKENIIDESGMPKERFSAEFPKEGPSILRIQQVVRGDSAAYFCASSPRKGNTEAFFGQGTRLTVV.

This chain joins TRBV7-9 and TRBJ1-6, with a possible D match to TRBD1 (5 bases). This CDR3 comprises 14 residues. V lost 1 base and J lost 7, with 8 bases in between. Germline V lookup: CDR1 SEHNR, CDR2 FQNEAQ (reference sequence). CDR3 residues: CASSLGGGNSPLHF. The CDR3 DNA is TGTGCCAGCAGCTTAGGGGGGGGGAATTCACCCCTCCACTTT.